The 2 T cell receptor beta chains listed next were all sequenced from one sample in a study of T cell repertoires in cytomegalovirus infection. Via MiXCR, TCRdb re-called the reads, giving one row per CDR3 protein. Among a few hundred thousand distinct CDR3 sequences listed, approximately 30% were seen once. Antigens for these TCRs are unknown. The material sequenced was cultured PBMCs, taken from culture after CMV antigen stimulation. Receptors were obtained from a human donor in good health (CMV status not recorded). Some clones in this sample may be carry-over from other donors' samples.

This clonotype was observed a handful of times. The rearrangement joins TRBV4-1 to TRBJ2-3; D remains ambiguous. Between the trimmed V and J ends, which lost 4 bases and 0 bases, there was a span of 17 bases. The CDR3 extends over 17 amino acids. Germline V gene data show CDR1 as MGHRA and CDR2 as YSYEKL. CDR3 region: CASSPDGTGSSTDTQYF. In DNA, the CDR3 is TGCGCCAGCAGCCCCGACGGTACTGGGTCTAGCACAGATACGCAGTATTTT.

In its sample, this clonotype was seen a few times. This rearrangement joins TRBV18 to TRBJ1-1; 8 positions match TRBD1. The CDR3 is 15 residues long. With 4 bases clipped from V and 4 bases from J, the junction kept 8 bases outside the gene matches. The germline CDR1 and CDR2 sequences are KGHSH and LQKENI. For the CDR3, the DNA is TGTGCCAGCTCACTACAGGGGGTGTTGGGCACTGAAGCTTTCTTT. It specifies CASSLQGVLGTEAFF.